Listed below are T cell receptor beta chains from one sample, sequenced in a study of blood T cell repertoires in COVID-19. The repertoire was sequenced with immunoSEQ multiplex PCR; TCRdb's copy has only in-frame clones and lacks some. The sample includes about 240,000 clones, about three quarters of them seen just once. The sequenced sample consisted of peripheral blood. The receptors shown here come from a woman aged 80 or over with acute or convalescent COVID-19. The CDR3 runs from the conserved cysteine through the conserved F or W. A D gene is named only where the DNA matches it firmly. For some rows the clone size is stated as once, few or many, or as a class when expanded; others skip it.

TRBJ1-2 TRBV6-5 . TRBD1 TGTGCCAGCAGGTCTCAGGGGGGACTTGGGGGCTACACCTTC CASRSQGGLGGYTF
TRBJ1-5 TRBV19 few . TGTGCCAGTAGTACGCGCACCGATCAGCCCCAGCATTTT CASSTRTDQPQHF
TRBJ1-1 TRBV6-6 . TRBD1 TGTGCCAGCAGTAACTTCAGGGGGCTCACTGAAGCTTTCTTT CASSNFRGLTEAFF
TRBJ2-7 TRBV5-1 . TRBD1 TGCGCCAGCAGCTCGACAGGGGGGAGACCCTACGAGCAGTACTTC CASSSTGGRPYEQYF
TRBJ1-1 TRBV7-2 few TRBD1 TGTGCCAGCAGCGCCCAGGGGGCTGGGGGGACTGAAGCTTTCTTT CASSAQGAGGTEAFF
TRBJ1-1 TRBV10-3 once . TGTGCCATCAGCCCGACAGACCAGAACACTGAAGCTTTCTTT CAISPTDQNTEAFF
TRBJ2-2 TRBV18 . . TGTGCCAGCTCAGTGGGACTCCTGGGCAACACCGGGGAGCTGTTTTTT CASSVGLLGNTGELFF
TRBJ1-5 TRBV9 once TRBD1 TGTGCCAGCAGCGTAGAGGGACAGAGCAATCAGCCCCAGCATTTT CASSVEGQSNQPQHF
TRBJ2-3 TRBV25-1 . TRBD2 TGTGCCAGCAGTAAGATGGCTAGCGGGAGAACAGATACGCAGTATTTT CASSKMASGRTDTQYF
TRBJ2-2 TRBV15 . . TGTGCCACCAGCAGAGAGCGGGCCGGGGAGCTGTTTTTT CATSRERAGELFF
TRBJ2-6 TRBV30 once . TGTGCCTACCCCCGGGGGACTGGGGCCAACGTCCTGACTTTC CAYPRGTGANVLTF
TRBJ1-4 TRBV5-1 . TRBD1 TGCGCCAGCAGCTTGGATCCGGACAGGGGTGAAAAACTGTTTTTT CASSLDPDRGEKLFF
TRBJ2-1 TRBV24-1 . TRBD2 TGTGCCACCCCCTCCGGTTTGACTAGCGGGAGGCTCGGTAGGGAGCAGTTCTTC CATPSGLTSGRLGREQFF
TRBJ2-5 TRBV5-4 . TRBD1 TGTGCCAGCAGCCCAGCCAAAGGGACAGACCAAGAGACCCAGTACTTC CASSPAKGTDQETQYF
TRBJ2-7 TRBV4-2 . TRBD2 TGTGCCAGCAGCCAAGTTAAAGGGACTAGCTACGAGCAGTACTTC CASSQVKGTSYEQYF
TRBJ1-5 TRBV19 few TRBD1 TGTGCCAGTAGTCCAACAGGGACAGTTTATAGCAATCAGCCCCAGCATTTT CASSPTGTVYSNQPQHF
TRBJ1-5 TRBV2 . . TGTGCCAGCAGTCGGAACAGGGCCCTAACTCAGCCCCAGCATTTT CASSRNRALTQPQHF
TRBJ2-5 TRBV18 . TRBD1 TGTGCCAGCTCACAAGGACAGGGGAAGACCCAGTACTTC CASSQGQGKTQYF
TRBJ2-7 TRBV7-6 . TRBD2 TGTGCCAGCAGCTTAGGGCCTACTAGCGGGAGACCCGAGCAGTACTTC CASSLGPTSGRPEQYF
TRBJ1-2 TRBV6-5 many TRBD1 TGTGCCAGCAGCTCACAGGGGGCTGGCTATGGCTACACCTTC CASSSQGAGYGYTF
TRBJ1-5 TRBV19 few . TGTGCCAGTAAGGACAACATCGGGCGGCCCCAGCATTTT CASKDNIGRPQHF
TRBJ1-1 TRBV2 . . TGTGCCAGCAGGACCCGACAGGCTAACACTGAAGCTTTCTTT CASRTRQANTEAFF
TRBJ2-7 TRBV27 . . TGTGCCAGCAGTTCTACCCAGGACAGCTCCTACGAGCAGTACTTC CASSSTQDSSYEQYF
TRBJ2-3 TRBV18 . . TGTGCCAGCTCAGCACCGGGACTCTACTTGGATACGCAGTATTTT CASSAPGLYLDTQYF
TRBJ2-5 TRBV18 . TRBD1 TGTGCCAGCTCACCGGACAGGACCCTAGGTGGGACCCAGTACTTC CASSPDRTLGGTQYF
TRBJ1-4 TRBV4-1 . TRBD1 TGCGCCAGCAGCCAAGCCGGGACAGGGGGCGAGTATGAAAAACTGTTTTTT CASSQAGTGGEYEKLFF
TRBJ2-7 TRBV27 . TRBD2 TGTGCCAGCAGTTTATTAAACAGCGGGGGCGGCGAGCAGTACTTC CASSLLNSGGGEQYF
TRBJ2-1 TRBV6-2/TRBV6-3 . TRBD2 TGTGCCAGCAGTTATGGACTAGCGGGGGCGGATGAGCAGTTCTTC CASSYGLAGADEQFF
TRBJ2-7 TRBV30 . TRBD2 TGTGCCTGGAGTGTACTATCGGGGCTAGCGGGGTACGAGCAGTACTTC CAWSVLSGLAGYEQYF
TRBJ2-4 TRBV3-1/TRBV3-2 . TRBD1 TGTGCCAGCAGCCAAGATCGCGGGACAGGGGGAGCCAAAAACATTCAGTACTTC CASSQDRGTGGAKNIQYF
TRBJ1-2 TRBV6-5 once TRBD1 TGTGCCAGCAGTATACAGGGGCATGGCTACACCTTC CASSIQGHGYTF
TRBJ1-6 TRBV3-1/TRBV3-2 . . TGTGCCAGCAGCCAGAGGGCAGGGGATTCACCCCTCCACTTT CASSQRAGDSPLHF
TRBJ1-2 TRBV12-3/TRBV12-4 many . TGTGCCAGCAGGACACAGGGCCGGGGCTACACCTTC CASRTQGRGYTF
TRBJ2-7 TRBV6-5 . TRBD1 TGTGCCAGCAGTTACTTCGGACAGGGATCCGAGCAGTACTTC CASSYFGQGSEQYF
TRBJ2-7 TRBV7-2 . . TGTGCCAGCAGCCCTTCCTACGAGCAGTACTTC CASSPSYEQYF
TRBJ2-7 TRBV18 . TRBD1 TGTGCCAGCTCACGGGACAGGGGCCCGTACGAGCAGTACTTC CASSRDRGPYEQYF
TRBJ1-5 TRBV7-4 . . TGTGCCAGTAGGTTACGGGGTCAGCCCCAGCATTTT CASRLRGQPQHF
TRBJ1-6 TRBV19 . TRBD1 TGTGCCAGTAGTATACAACAGGGGAATTCACCCCTCCACTTT CASSIQQGNSPLHF
TRBJ1-2 TRBV3-1/TRBV3-2 . TRBD1 TGTGCCAGCAGCCAAAAACAGGGGGGTTCGGGCTACACCTTC CASSQKQGGSGYTF
TRBJ1-2 TRBV5-1 once . TGCGCCAGCAGCTTCCGGGTCCCCGACTATGGCTACACCTTC CASSFRVPDYGYTF
TRBJ2-1 TRBV27 . . TGTGCCAGCAGTTTATTCCAGGTCAGCAATGAGCAGTTCTTC CASSLFQVSNEQFF
TRBJ1-6 TRBV4-3 . TRBD1 TGCGCCAGCAGCCAAATACAGGGGAGGAGCTCCTATAATTCACCCCTCCACTTT CASSQIQGRSSYNSPLHF
TRBJ1-1 TRBV13 . . TGTGCCAGCAGTGAAGAAGGGGTTAAGAACACTGAAGCTTTCTTT CASSEEGVKNTEAFF
TRBJ2-1 TRBV29-1 . . TGCAGCGTTGGCGGTTGGAGCTCCTACAATGAGCAGTTCTTC CSVGGWSSYNEQFF
TRBJ2-7 TRBV29-1 . TRBD1 TGCAGCGTTGATTTTGGACAGGGGTTCTACGAGCAGTACTTC CSVDFGQGFYEQYF